The entry below gives a single T cell receptor (beta chain) sequence along with its context. What this receptor recognizes is not known. The junction shows a germline mismatch at one end, possibly a read error. This sample was taken from a study of blood T cell repertoires in COVID-19 (TCRdb year 2020). Some background on the complete study: Collaborator samples came from the United States, Italy and Spain and covered acute and convalescent phases of COVID-19. The dataset comprised deeply sampled blood TCRbeta repertoires from subjects exposed to, actively infected with, or recovered from COVID-19. The samples were drawn from two sources: the first 160 participants of the ongoing ImmuneRACE study, and fewer than 1,500 subjects contributed by 6 global collaborators. HLA class I and class II types, where available, came from metadata supplied by the sample provider rather than from assay-based typing. The repertoires were released in a freely available public database meant as a resource for research on the immune response to SARS-CoV-2. The prospective study material was composed of cDNA or gDNA derived from T cells, B-cell-depleted T cells, or PBMCs. Nearly every sample came with metadata listing a de-identified subject ID, COVID-19 status, age in years and sex.

General conclusions and limits of the study: Clinical and demographic metadata were provided uncurated, with the amount varying by source and participant.

The immunoSEQ Assay, a bias-controlled multiplex PCR, was used to amplify TCRbeta CDR3 regions from genomic DNA. On the authors' methods: Nucleated cell counts per sample were estimated from amplification of reference gene primers within the assay. Sequence reads were collapsed and filtered to measure the absolute abundance of every unique TCRbeta CDR3 rearrangement. For each sample, productive Simpson clonality was calculated by taking the square root of Simpson's diversity index across productive rearrangements. As stored in TCRdb, this immuneACCESS dataset retains in-frame rearrangements with V and J assigned. A fraction of the clones does not appear; measured against another copy, unresolved V genes explain less than half of the discrepancy, and the remainder lacks a known reason. V and J calls and clone size are those listed in that table; D and trimming were worked out from the DNA. The sample records tens of thousands of clones, 88% of which are singletons. Of the sample, less than 8.5% falls within the top ten clones.

There are 15 amino acids in the CDR3, from cysteine to phenylalanine inclusive. Just the 45-base CDR3 DNA is kept, in frame starting at base 1. CDR1 and CDR2 (MNHNS, SASEGT) derive from the germline V gene. Each collaborating institution followed its own protocols to collect whole blood in K2EDTA tubes. For TCRbeta analysis, collaborators shipped samples as frozen whole blood, isolated PBMCs, or DNA extracted from either of those sample types. This receptor was identified in a man aged 50 to 59 with acute or convalescent COVID-19. The chain employs TRBV6-1 and TRBJ2-7; TRBD2 is perhaps the D gene, given 6 matching bases. Specimen: peripheral blood. The DNA sequence is given as TGTGCCAGCACTGAAATGTTGGGGGGCTCCTACGAGCAGTACTTC. Its protein is CASTEMLGGSYEQYF.